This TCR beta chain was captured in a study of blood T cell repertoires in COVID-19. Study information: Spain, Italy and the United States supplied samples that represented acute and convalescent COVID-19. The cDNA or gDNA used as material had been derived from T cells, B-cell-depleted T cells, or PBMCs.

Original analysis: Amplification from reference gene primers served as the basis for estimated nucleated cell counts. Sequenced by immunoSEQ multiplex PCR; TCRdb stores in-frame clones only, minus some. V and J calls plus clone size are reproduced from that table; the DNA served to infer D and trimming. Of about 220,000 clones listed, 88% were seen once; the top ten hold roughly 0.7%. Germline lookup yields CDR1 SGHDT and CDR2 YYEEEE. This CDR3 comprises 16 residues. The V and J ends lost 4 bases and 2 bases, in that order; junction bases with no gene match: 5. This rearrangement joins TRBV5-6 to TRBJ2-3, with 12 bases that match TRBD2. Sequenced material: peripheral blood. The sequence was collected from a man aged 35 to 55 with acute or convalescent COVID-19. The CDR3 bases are TGTGCCAGCAGCCTCCGACTAGCGGGAGTCACAGATACGCAGTATTTT. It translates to CASSLRLAGVTDTQYF.